This T cell receptor beta chain was found in a study of chemoradiotherapy in HPV16-positive cancers. As for this clone: Antigen unknown.

Some clones are missing from TCRdb's copy, which holds only in-frame ones; the method was immunoSEQ multiplex PCR. In the table there are approximately 17,000 clones, around 92% of which are singletons. Study-level findings and limits: In HPV16-positive patients, HPV-responsive T-cell expansion tracked better recurrence-free survival.

Over chemoradiotherapy, repertoires were sampled more than once. This CDR3 spans 14 amino acids. V lost 6 bases, J lost 7 bases, and 18 bases lay in between. Germline lookup yields CDR1 SNHLY and CDR2 FYNNEI. V is TRBV2 and J is TRBJ1-2; the D gene is possibly TRBD1 (5 bases). The receptor was derived from a human donor with HPV-associated anogenital cancer. The input for sequencing was blood, taken from a patient who underwent chemoradiotherapy. CDR3: CASRVQGSLGGYTF. The CDR3 DNA is TGTGCCAGCAGGGTCCAGGGTTCCCTCGGTGGCTACACCTTC.